The 17 T cell receptor beta chains reported below all come from one sample, sequenced in a study of blood T cell repertoires in COVID-19. The table came from immunoSEQ multiplex PCR; TCRdb's copy has only in-frame clones and leaves some out. The data show about 240,000 clones, with approximately 86% seen just once and approximately 7.9% held by the top ten. Sequences were obtained from peripheral blood. Every receptor here comes from a man in his 60s who had recovered from COVID-19.

The chain carries TRBV5-1 and TRBJ2-1; TRBD2 matches at 9 bases. Germline lookup yields CDR1 SGHRS and CDR2 YFSETQ. Trimming removed 4 bases from V and 8 bases from J; junction bases left unmatched: 4. This CDR3 has 13 residues. This CDR3 is CASSRGGADEQFF. The DNA of the CDR3 is TGCGCCAGCAGCCGCGGGGGGGCGGATGAGCAGTTCTTC.

The chain combines TRBV5-1 with TRBJ2-7, with TRBD1 matching 8 bases. The trim removed 4 bases at V and 5 bases at J, leaving 8 bases unmatched. CDR1 is SGHRS and CDR2 is YFSETQ in the germline V gene. This CDR3 spans 14 amino acids. In DNA, the CDR3 is TGCGCCAGCAGCCAACGGGACAGGAGAGACGAGCAGTACTTC. Translating gives CASSQRDRRDEQYF.

J is TRBJ2-2 and V is TRBV19; D is uncertain. This CDR3 is 13 amino acids long. The V end was cut by 3 bases, the J end by 3 bases, with 5 bases between. Germline CDR1 is LNHDA and CDR2 is SQIVND (reference sequence). CDR3 nucleotide sequence: TGTGCCAGTAGTATGAAGCACACCGGGGAGCTGTTTTTT. Amino acid sequence: CASSMKHTGELFF.

This rearrangement joins TRBV7-8 to TRBJ1-2; TRBD1 matches at 9 bases. With V trimmed by 4 bases and J by 8 bases, 5 bases remained unmatched. This CDR3 spans 13 amino acids. CDR1 and CDR2 from the germline V gene are SGHVS and FQNEAQ. The CDR3 is CASSYGTGNGYTF. The CDR3 DNA reads as TGTGCCAGCAGCTACGGGACAGGGAACGGCTACACCTTC. Combining the CDR3 with reference TRBV7-8 and TRBJ1-2 gives the whole variable domain GAGVSQSPRYKVAKRGQDVALRCDPISGHVSLFWYQQALGQGPEFLTYFQNEAQLDKSGLPSDRFFAERPEGSVSTLKIQRTQQEDSAVYLCASSYGTGNGYTFGSGTRLTVV.

This clone was counted ten times or more. The chain joins TRBV7-9 to TRBJ2-7; D ambiguous. Per the germline V gene, CDR1 is SEHNR and CDR2 is FQNEAQ (reference sequence). With 1 base removed from V and 7 bases from J, the gap between germline ends came to 8 bases. The CDR3 sequence is 12 residues long. The DNA of the CDR3 is TGTGCCAGCAGCTTAGACCGGTCGGAGCAGTACTTC. Translating gives CASSLDRSEQYF. Using reference TRBV7-9 and TRBJ2-7 for the parts outside the CDR3, the full variable domain is DTGVSQNPRHKITKRGQNVTFRCDPISEHNRLYWYRQTLGQGPEFLTYFQNEAQLEKSRLLSDRFSAERPKGSFSTLEIQRTEQGDSAMYLCASSLDRSEQYFGPGTRLTVT.

The rearrangement links TRBV7-2 to TRBJ1-2; D unclear. Trimming removed 0 bases at V and 7 bases at J, with 15 bases between. Germline V gene sequence: CDR1 SGHTA, CDR2 FQGNSA. The CDR3 runs to 15 residues. The CDR3: CASSLAPSLRGGYTF. Here the CDR3 DNA reads TGTGCCAGCAGCTTAGCGCCGTCCCTGCGGGGTGGCTACACCTTC.

This CDR3 is CASSHAGPGTGLTDTQYF. CDR3 DNA: TGTGCCAGCAGCCACGCAGGACCCGGGACAGGGCTGACAGATACGCAGTATTTT. The chain couples TRBV3-1 (or the pseudogene TRBV3-2) to TRBJ2-3, with 9 bases identical to TRBD1. V shed 3 bases, J shed 3 bases, and the junction held 13 bases outside the gene matches. The CDR3 sequence is 18 residues long. Germline lookup yields CDR1 LGHDT and CDR2 YNNKEL (reference sequence).

The chain is built from TRBV24-1 and TRBJ2-3, with D possibly being TRBD1 (6 bases). Per the germline V gene, CDR1 is KGHDR and CDR2 is SFDVKD. Trimming left V 1 base short and J 3 bases short, with 7 bases between. There are 14 residues in the CDR3. The CDR3 bases are TGTGCCACCAGTGATTTAACAGGGACAGATACGCAGTATTTT. As protein: CATSDLTGTDTQYF.

In its sample, this clone was seen once. The rearrangement links TRBV3-1 (or the pseudogene TRBV3-2) to TRBJ1-4, with 11 positions matching TRBD1. The V gene's germline CDR1 is LGHDT and CDR2 YNNKEL (reference sequence). The CDR3 spans 16 residues. V was pared by 5 bases and J by 8 bases, with 10 bases of the junction left unmatched. Here the CDR3 reads CASSARDRGLGEKLFF. The CDR3 region has the DNA TGTGCCAGCAGCGCCCGGGACAGGGGGTTAGGAGAAAAACTGTTTTTT.

The chain is built from TRBV18 and TRBJ2-7, with 11 bases fitting TRBD1. The germline V gene encodes CDR1 KGHSH and CDR2 LQKENI. The CDR3 consists of 13 residues. Trimming took 5 bases from V and 6 from J; bases not matched to a gene: 3. This CDR3 is CASSTGQGGEQYF. CDR3 in DNA: TGTGCCAGCTCAACGGGACAGGGGGGCGAGCAGTACTTC.

The rearrangement uses TRBV19 and TRBJ2-4; no clear D. The germline V gene has CDR1 LNHDA and CDR2 SQIVND (reference sequence). Trimming left V 7 bases short and J 2 bases short, with 12 bases between. There are 14 residues in the CDR3. The chain's CDR3 is CASTPSGSKNIQYF. The CDR3 DNA reads TGTGCCAGTACCCCCTCCGGGTCCAAAAACATTCAGTACTTC.

V and J are TRBV5-6 and TRBJ2-5, with D tentatively TRBD1 (6 bases). The V and J ends lost 0 bases and 5 bases respectively, with 14 bases between them. The CDR3 runs to 15 residues. Germline loops: CDR1 SGHDT, CDR2 YYEEEE. CDR3 amino acids: CASSLDAGVGETQYF. The CDR3 DNA reads as TGTGCCAGCAGCTTGGATGCAGGGGTCGGCGAGACCCAGTACTTC.

V and J are TRBV18 and TRBJ1-5; 9 positions agree with TRBD1. Per germline, CDR1 KGHSH and CDR2 LQKENI. The CDR3 sequence is 17 residues long. V dropped 2 bases and J dropped 1; count of bases not matched to a gene: 6. The CDR3 DNA follows: TGTGCCAGCTCACCAGGTAACAGGGGGCGGAGCAATCAGCCCCAGCATTTT. Its translation: CASSPGNRGRSNQPQHF.

The gene calls are TRBV6-5 and TRBJ2-5; D remains unclear. The germline V gene encodes CDR1 MNHEY and CDR2 SVGAGI. This CDR3 has 14 residues. Trimming pared 5 bases from V and 5 bases from J, leaving 15 bases between. The CDR3 loop reads CASSLIGVMETQYF. CDR3 nucleotides: TGTGCCAGCAGTCTTATCGGAGTGATGGAGACCCAGTACTTC.

This sequence joins TRBV7-9 and TRBJ1-5; 8 bases match TRBD1. J lost 1 base, V lost 3 bases, and 2 bases had no gene match. The CDR3 is 15 amino acids. Germline V gives CDR1 SEHNR, CDR2 FQNEAQ (reference sequence). The CDR3 sequence: CASSFWTGSNQPQHF. CDR3 DNA sequence: TGTGCCAGCAGCTTTTGGACAGGGAGCAATCAGCCCCAGCATTTT.

CDR3 in amino acids: CASSQTGGRHYGYTF. The CDR3 DNA reads TGTGCCAGCAGTCAGACAGGGGGCCGGCACTATGGCTACACCTTC. The chain recombines TRBV27 with TRBJ1-2; 10 bases are shared with TRBD1. The germline CDR1 and CDR2 sequences are MNHEY and SMNVEV (reference sequence). The CDR3 totals 15 residues. Trimming removed 5 bases from V and 3 bases from J; junction bases left unmatched: 6.

The chain is built from TRBV18 and TRBJ2-2; 7 bases map to TRBD2. Trimming removed 3 bases from V and 4 bases from J; junction bases left unmatched: 5. Germline V gene lookup returns CDR1 KGHSH and CDR2 LQKENI. This CDR3 has 15 amino acids. CDR3 DNA sequence: TGTGCCAGCTCACCGAGCGGGGTAGTCACCGGGGAGCTGTTTTTT. Its translation: CASSPSGVVTGELFF.